This entry concerns a single T cell receptor (beta chain). Its antigen remains unidentified. The junction departs from the called germline gene at one end, perhaps through a read error. The data are from a study of CD8 T cells in ankylosing spondylitis. This CDR3 is 10 amino acids long. In germline, CDR1 is ENHRY, CDR2 SYGVKD. TCRdb processed the 5' RACE reads anew with MiXCR; each CDR3 protein has one entry. This sample has about 700,000 distinct CDR3 sequences, with about 20% found just once. Study-wide findings and caveats: It appeared that ankylosing spondylitis blood was characterized by a TCR beta motif of seven or eight highly homologous variants.

Material for sequencing was blood, either unsorted or a sorted T cell fraction (not recorded which). The receptor was derived from a male donor with ankylosing spondylitis. The chain carries TRBV10-3 and TRBJ2-7; the D is unclear. As DNA, the CDR3 is TGTGCCATCAGGGAGTACGAGCAGTACTTC. This gives the protein CAIREYEQYF.